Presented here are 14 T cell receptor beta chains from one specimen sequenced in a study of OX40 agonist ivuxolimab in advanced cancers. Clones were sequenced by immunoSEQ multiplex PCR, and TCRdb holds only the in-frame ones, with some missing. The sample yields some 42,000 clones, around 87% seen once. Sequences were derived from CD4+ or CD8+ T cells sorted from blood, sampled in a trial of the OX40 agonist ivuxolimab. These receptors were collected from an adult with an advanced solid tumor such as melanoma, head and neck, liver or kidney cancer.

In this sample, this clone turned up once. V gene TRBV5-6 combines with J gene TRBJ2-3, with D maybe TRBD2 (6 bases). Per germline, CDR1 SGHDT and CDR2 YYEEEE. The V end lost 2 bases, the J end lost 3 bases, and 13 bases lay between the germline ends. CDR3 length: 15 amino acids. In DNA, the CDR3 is TGTGCCAGCAGCTTAGGGGACGGACTAACAGATACGCAGTATTTT. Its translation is CASSLGDGLTDTQYF.

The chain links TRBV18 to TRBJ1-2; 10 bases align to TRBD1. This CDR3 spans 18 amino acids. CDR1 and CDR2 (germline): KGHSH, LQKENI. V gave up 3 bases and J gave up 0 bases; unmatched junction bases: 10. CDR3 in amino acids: CASSPPPGQGPANYGYTF. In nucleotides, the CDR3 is TGTGCCAGCTCACCGCCACCGGGACAGGGGCCAGCTAACTATGGCTACACCTTC.

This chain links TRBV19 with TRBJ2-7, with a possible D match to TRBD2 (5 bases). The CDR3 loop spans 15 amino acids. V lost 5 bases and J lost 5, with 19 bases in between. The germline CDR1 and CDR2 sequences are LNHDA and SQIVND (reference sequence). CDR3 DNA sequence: TGTGCCAGTAGTCCCGGGGTTCGGATAGTCGACGAGCAGTACTTC. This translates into CASSPGVRIVDEQYF.

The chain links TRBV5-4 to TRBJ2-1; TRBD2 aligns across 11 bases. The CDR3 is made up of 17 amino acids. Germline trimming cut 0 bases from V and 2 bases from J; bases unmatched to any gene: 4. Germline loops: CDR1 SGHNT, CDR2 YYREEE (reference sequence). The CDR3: CASSLGVSGGAYNEQFF. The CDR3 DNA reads TGTGCCAGCAGCTTGGGAGTTAGCGGGGGGGCCTACAATGAGCAGTTCTTC.

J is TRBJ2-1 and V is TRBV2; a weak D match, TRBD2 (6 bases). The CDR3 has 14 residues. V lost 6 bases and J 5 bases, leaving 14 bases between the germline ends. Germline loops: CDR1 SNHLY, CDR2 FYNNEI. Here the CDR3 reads CASSREWRDNEQFF. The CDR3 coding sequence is TGTGCCAGCAGCCGGGAGTGGAGAGACAATGAGCAGTTCTTC.

CDR3 sequence: CASSLVGGQGYGYTF. The CDR3, as DNA: TGTGCCAGCAGCTTAGTAGGGGGACAGGGCTATGGCTACACCTTC. This chain uses TRBV11-2 with TRBJ1-2, with 9 bases aligning to TRBD1. This CDR3 has 15 residues. Trimming at V came to 1 base and at J to 4 bases, leaving 4 bases not matched to a gene. CDR1 and CDR2 from the germline V gene are SGHAT and FQNNGV. Full variable domain (rest looked up from reference TRBV11-2 and TRBJ1-2): EAGVAQSPRYKIIEKRQSVAFWCNPISGHATLYWYQQILGQGPKLLIQFQNNGVVDDSQLPKDRFSAERLKGVDSTLKIQPAKLEDSAVYLCASSLVGGQGYGYTFGSGTRLTVV.

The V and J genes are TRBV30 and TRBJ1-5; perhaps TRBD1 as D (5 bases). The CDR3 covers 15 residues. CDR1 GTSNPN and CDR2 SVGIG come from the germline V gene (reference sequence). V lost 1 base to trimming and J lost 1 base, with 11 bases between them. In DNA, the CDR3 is TGTGCCTGGAGTGACCTGACAGCCAGCAATCAGCCCCAGCATTTT. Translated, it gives CAWSDLTASNQPQHF.

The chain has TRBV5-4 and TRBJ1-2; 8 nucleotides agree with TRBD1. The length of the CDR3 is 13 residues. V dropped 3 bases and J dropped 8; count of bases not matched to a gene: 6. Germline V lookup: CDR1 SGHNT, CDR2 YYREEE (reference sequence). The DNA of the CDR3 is TGTGCCAGCAGCTACGGACAGGGTGAAGGCTACACCTTC. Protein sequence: CASSYGQGEGYTF.

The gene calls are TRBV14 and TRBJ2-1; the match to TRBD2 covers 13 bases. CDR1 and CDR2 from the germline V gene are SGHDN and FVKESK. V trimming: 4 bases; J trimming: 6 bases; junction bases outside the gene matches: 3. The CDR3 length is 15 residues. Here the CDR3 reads CASSPGTSGTNEQFF. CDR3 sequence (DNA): TGTGCCAGCAGCCCCGGGACTAGCGGGACCAATGAGCAGTTCTTC.

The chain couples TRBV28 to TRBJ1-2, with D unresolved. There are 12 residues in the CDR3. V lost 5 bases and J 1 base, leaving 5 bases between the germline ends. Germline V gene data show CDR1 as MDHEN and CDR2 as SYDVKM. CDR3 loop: CASSIFNYGYTF. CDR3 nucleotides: TGTGCCAGCAGTATTTTTAACTATGGCTACACCTTC.

CDR3 loop: CASGLGRAAGASETQYF. CDR3 in DNA: TGTGCTAGTGGTTTGGGAAGAGCGGCGGGAGCGTCCGAGACCCAGTACTTC. This chain joins TRBV12-5 and TRBJ2-5; 7 bases map to TRBD2. Germline-derived CDR1 and CDR2 are LGHNT and FRNRAP. The trim removed 1 base at V and 5 bases at J, leaving 13 bases unmatched. The CDR3 runs 17 residues.

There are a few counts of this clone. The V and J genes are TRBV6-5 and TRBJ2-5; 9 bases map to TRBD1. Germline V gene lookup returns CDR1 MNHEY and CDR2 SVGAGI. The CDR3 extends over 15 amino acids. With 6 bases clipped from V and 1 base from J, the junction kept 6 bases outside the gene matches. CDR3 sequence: CASRRTGVGQETQYF. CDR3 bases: TGTGCCAGCAGGCGGACAGGGGTAGGCCAAGAGACCCAGTACTTC.

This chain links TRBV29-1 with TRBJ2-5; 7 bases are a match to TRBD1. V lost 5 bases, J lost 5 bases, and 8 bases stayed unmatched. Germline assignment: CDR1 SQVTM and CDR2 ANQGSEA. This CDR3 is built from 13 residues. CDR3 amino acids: CSVPRQGGETQYF. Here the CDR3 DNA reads TGCAGCGTTCCCAGACAGGGCGGGGAGACCCAGTACTTC.

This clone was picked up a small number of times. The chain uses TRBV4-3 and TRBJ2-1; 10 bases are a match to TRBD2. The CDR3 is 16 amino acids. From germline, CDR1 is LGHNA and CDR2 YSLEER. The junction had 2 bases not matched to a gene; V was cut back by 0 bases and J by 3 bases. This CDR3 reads CASSQDQRGGYNEQFF. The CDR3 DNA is TGCGCCAGCAGCCAAGATCAGCGGGGGGGCTACAATGAGCAGTTCTTC.